Sequencing of this T cell receptor beta chain was carried out in a study of control samples from healthy donors and cancer patients. This CDR3 has 13 amino acids. Trimming removed 4 bases at V and 0 bases at J, with 6 bases between. The germline V gene encodes CDR1 LGHDT and CDR2 YNNKEL (reference sequence). The assay was immunoSEQ multiplex PCR, and TCRdb's table has in-frame clones only and misses some. The table shows around 140,000 clones, with under 90% occurring only once. The specimen sequenced was PBMCs. J is TRBJ1-2 and V is TRBV3-1 (or the pseudogene TRBV3-2); no reliable D call. The TCR sequence derives from a man in his fifties with head and neck cancer. CDR3 in amino acids: CASSLRTNYGYTF. The CDR3 DNA is TGTGCCAGCAGCCTTCGGACTAACTATGGCTACACCTTC.